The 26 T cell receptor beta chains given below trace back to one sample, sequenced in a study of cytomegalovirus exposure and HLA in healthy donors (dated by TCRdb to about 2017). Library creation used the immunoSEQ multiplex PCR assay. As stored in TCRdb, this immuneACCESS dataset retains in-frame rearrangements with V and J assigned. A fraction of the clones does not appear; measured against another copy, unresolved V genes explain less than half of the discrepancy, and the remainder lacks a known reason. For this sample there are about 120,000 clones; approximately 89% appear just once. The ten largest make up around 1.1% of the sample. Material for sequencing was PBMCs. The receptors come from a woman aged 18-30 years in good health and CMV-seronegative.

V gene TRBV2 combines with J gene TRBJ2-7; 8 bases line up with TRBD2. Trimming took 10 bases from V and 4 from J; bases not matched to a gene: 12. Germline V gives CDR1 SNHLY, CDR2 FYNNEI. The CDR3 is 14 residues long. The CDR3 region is CATNSGTRQYEQYF. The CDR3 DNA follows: TGTGCCACCAACTCCGGGACTAGACAATACGAGCAGTACTTC.

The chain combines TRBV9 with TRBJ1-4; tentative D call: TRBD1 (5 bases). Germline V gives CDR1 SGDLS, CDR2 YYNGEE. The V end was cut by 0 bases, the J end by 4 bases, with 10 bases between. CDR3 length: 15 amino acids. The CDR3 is CASSVVDSSNEKLFF. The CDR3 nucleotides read TGTGCCAGCAGCGTAGTCGACAGCAGTAATGAAAAACTGTTTTTT.

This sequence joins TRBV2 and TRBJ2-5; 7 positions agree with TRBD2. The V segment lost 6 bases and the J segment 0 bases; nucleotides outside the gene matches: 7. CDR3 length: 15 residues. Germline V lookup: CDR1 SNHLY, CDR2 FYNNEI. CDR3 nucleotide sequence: TGTGCCAGCAGCGCAGCGGGGTATTACCAAGAGACCCAGTACTTC. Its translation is CASSAAGYYQETQYF.

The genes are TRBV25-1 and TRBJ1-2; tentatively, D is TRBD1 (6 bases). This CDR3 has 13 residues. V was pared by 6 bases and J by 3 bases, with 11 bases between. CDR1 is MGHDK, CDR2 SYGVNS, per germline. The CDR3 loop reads CASSIDRYYGYTF. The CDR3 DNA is TGTGCCAGCAGCATCGACAGGTACTATGGCTACACCTTC.

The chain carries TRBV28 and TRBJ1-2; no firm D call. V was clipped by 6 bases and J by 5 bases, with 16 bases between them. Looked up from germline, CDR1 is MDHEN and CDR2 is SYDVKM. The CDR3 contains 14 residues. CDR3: CASRKGIGVYGYTF. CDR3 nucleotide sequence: TGTGCCAGCAGAAAAGGGATCGGGGTTTATGGCTACACCTTC.

The CDR3 is CASSPTPGGWNTEAFF. In nucleotides, the CDR3 is TGTGCCAGCAGCCCCACTCCAGGGGGCTGGAACACTGAAGCTTTCTTT. The J gene is TRBJ1-1, the V gene TRBV4-2; TRBD1 agrees at 8 bases. V was clipped by 4 bases and J by 1 base; unmatched bases: 8. Germline assignment: CDR1 LGHNA and CDR2 YNFKEQ. This CDR3 is 16 amino acids long.

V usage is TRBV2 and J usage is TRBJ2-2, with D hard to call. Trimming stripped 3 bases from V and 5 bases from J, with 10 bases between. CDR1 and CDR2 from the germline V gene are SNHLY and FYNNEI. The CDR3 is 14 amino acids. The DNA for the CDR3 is TGTGCCAGCAGTGATCTGCGGCAAACCGGGGAGCTGTTTTTT. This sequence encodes CASSDLRQTGELFF.

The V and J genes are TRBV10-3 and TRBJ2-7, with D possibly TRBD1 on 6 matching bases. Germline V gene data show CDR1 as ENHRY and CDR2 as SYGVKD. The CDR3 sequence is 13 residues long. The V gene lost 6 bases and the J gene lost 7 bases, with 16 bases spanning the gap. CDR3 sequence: CAISRDTPVEQYF. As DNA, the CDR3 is TGTGCCATCAGCCGGGACACTCCCGTGGAGCAGTACTTC.

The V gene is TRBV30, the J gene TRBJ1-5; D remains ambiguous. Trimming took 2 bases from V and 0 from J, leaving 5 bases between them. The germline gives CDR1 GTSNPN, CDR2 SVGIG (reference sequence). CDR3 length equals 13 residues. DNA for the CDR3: TGTGCCTGGAGTAAGCGTAGCAATCAGCCCCAGCATTTT. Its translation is CAWSKRSNQPQHF. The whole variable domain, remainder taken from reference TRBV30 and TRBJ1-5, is SQTIHQWPATLVQPVGSPLSLECTVEGTSNPNLYWYRQAAGRGLQLLFYSVGIGQISSEVPQNLSASRPQDRQFILSSKKLLLSDSGFYLCAWSKRSNQPQHFGDGTRLSIL.

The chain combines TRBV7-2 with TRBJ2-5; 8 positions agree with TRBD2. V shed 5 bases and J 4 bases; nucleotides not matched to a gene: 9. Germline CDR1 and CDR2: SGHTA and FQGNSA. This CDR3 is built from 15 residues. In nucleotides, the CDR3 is TGTGCCAGCAGCCCTCGTAGCGGGATAGGAGAGACCCAGTACTTC. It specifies CASSPRSGIGETQYF.

CDR3 loop: CASSPPGQGRHSPLHF. CDR3 sequence (DNA): TGTGCCAGCAGCCCCCCCGGACAGGGGCGACATTCACCCCTCCACTTT. V gene TRBV7-9 combines with J gene TRBJ1-6; 9 nucleotides align to TRBD1. CDR3 length equals 16 residues. V gave up 5 bases and J gave up 8 bases; unmatched junction bases: 10. CDR1 is SEHNR and CDR2 is FQNEAQ in the germline V gene (reference sequence).

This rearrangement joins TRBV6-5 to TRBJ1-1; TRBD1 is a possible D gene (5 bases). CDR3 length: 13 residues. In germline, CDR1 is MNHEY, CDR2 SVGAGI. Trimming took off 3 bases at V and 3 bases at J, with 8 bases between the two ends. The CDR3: CASSYGHDTEAFF. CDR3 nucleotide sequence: TGTGCCAGCAGTTATGGACACGACACTGAAGCTTTCTTT.

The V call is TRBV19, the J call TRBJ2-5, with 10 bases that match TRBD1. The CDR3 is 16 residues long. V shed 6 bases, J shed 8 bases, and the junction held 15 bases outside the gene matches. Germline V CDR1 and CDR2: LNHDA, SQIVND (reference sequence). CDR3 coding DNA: TGTGCCAGTAGCCAAGACTATGCCGGGACAGGGGACACCCAGTACTTC. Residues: CASSQDYAGTGDTQYF.

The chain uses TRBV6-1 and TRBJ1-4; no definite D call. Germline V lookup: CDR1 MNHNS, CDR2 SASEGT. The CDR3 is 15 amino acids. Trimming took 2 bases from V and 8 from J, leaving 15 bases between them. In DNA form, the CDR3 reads TGTGCCAGCAGTGAATGGTCAGGCGGGCAAGAAAAACTGTTTTTT. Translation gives CASSEWSGGQEKLFF.

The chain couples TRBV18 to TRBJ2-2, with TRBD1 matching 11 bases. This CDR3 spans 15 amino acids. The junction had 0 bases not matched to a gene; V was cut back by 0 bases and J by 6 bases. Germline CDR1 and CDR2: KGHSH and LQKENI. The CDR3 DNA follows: TGTGCCAGCTCACCACCGGGACAGGGGGCCGGGGAGCTGTTTTTT. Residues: CASSPPGQGAGELFF. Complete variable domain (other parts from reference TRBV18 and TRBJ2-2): NAGVMQNPRHLVRRRGQEARLRCSPMKGHSHVYWYRQLPEEGLKFMVYLQKENIIDESGMPKERFSAEFPKEGPSILRIQQVVRGDSAAYFCASSPPGQGAGELFFGEGSRLTVL.

The CDR3 DNA is TGCGCCAGCAGCCAAGTTATTGACAGGGCAGGAGAGACCCAGTACTTC. Encoded protein: CASSQVIDRAGETQYF. The V and J genes are TRBV4-3 and TRBJ2-5; 7 bases map to TRBD1. Germline CDR1 is LGHNA and CDR2 is YSLEER. With 1 base clipped from V and 4 bases from J, the junction kept 9 bases outside the gene matches. The CDR3 consists of 16 residues.

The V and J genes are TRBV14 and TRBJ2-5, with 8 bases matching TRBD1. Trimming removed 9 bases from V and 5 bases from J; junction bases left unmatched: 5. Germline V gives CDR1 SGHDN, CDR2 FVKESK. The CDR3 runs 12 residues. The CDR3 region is CARDRGRETQYF. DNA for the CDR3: TGTGCCAGAGACAGGGGACGCGAGACCCAGTACTTC.

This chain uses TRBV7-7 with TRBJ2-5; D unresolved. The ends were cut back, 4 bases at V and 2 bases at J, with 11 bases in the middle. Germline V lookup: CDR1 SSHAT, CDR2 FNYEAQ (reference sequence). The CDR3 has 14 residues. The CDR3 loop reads CASSSGLYQETQYF. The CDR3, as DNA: TGTGCCAGCAGCTCTGGCCTTTATCAAGAGACCCAGTACTTC.

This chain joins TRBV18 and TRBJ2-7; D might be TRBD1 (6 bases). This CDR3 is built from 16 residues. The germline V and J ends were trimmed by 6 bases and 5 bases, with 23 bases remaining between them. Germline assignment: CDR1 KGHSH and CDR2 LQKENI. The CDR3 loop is CASSQIAPGESNEQYF. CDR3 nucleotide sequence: TGTGCCAGCTCGCAGATTGCACCAGGGGAGAGCAACGAGCAGTACTTC. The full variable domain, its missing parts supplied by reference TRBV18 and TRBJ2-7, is NAGVMQNPRHLVRRRGQEARLRCSPMKGHSHVYWYRQLPEEGLKFMVYLQKENIIDESGMPKERFSAEFPKEGPSILRIQQVVRGDSAAYFCASSQIAPGESNEQYFGPGTRLTVT.

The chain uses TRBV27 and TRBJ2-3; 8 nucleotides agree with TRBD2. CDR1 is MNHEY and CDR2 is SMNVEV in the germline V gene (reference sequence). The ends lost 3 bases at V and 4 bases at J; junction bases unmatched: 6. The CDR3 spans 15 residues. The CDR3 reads CASSFLRGGADTQYF. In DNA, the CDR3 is TGTGCCAGCAGTTTCCTTCGGGGGGGTGCAGATACGCAGTATTTT.

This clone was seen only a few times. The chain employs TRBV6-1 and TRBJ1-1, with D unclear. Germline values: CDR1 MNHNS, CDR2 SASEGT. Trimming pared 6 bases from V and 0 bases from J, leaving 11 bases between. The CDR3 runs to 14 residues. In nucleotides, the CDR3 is TGTGCCAGCAGCGAGGAGGTAGTGAACACTGAAGCTTTCTTT. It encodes CASSEEVVNTEAFF.

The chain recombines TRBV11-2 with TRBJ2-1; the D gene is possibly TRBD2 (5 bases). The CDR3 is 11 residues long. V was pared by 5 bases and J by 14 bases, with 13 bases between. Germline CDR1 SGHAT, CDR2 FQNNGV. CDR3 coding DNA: TGTGCCAGCAGCCTGATCGGGAAGGAGTTCTTC. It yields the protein CASSLIGKEFF. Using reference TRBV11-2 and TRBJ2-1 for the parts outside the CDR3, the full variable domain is EAGVAQSPRYKIIEKRQSVAFWCNPISGHATLYWYQQILGQGPKLLIQFQNNGVVDDSQLPKDRFSAERLKGVDSTLKIQPAKLEDSAVYLCASSLIGKEFFGPGTRLTVL.

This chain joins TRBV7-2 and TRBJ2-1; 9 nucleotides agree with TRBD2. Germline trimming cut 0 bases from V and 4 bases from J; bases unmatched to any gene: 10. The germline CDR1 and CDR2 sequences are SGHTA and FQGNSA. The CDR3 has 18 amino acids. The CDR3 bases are TGTGCCAGCAGCTTAGCCATTACAGCGGGGGGCCTATACAATGAGCAGTTCTTC. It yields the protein CASSLAITAGGLYNEQFF.

The CDR3 protein is CAWSFGGASDTQYF. The CDR3 coding sequence is TGTGCCTGGAGTTTCGGGGGGGCCTCAGATACGCAGTATTTT. V gene TRBV30 combines with J gene TRBJ2-3; 8 bases match TRBD2. Trimming removed 2 bases from V and 4 bases from J; junction bases left unmatched: 5. The CDR3 loop spans 14 amino acids. From germline, CDR1 is GTSNPN and CDR2 SVGIG (reference sequence).

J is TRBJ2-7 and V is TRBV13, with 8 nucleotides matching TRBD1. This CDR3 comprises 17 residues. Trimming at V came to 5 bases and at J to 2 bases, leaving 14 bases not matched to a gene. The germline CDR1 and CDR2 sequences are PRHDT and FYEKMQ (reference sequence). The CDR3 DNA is TGTGCCAGCAGCCCATACCCCGGGACAGGCCGCGCCTACGAGCAGTACTTC. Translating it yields CASSPYPGTGRAYEQYF.

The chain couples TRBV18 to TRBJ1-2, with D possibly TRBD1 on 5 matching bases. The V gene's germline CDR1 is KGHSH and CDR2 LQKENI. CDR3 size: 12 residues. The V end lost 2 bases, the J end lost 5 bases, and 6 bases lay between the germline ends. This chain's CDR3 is CASSPGGYGYTF. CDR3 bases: TGTGCCAGCTCACCAGGGGGGTATGGCTACACCTTC.